Sequencing of this TCR beta chain was carried out in a study of T-cell reconstitution after alpha-beta-depleted transplantation in children. This clonotype turned up a few times. This sample's TCRbeta library carried unique molecular identifier barcodes. TCRdb re-derived calls from the PCR reads in MiXCR, one entry per CDR3 protein. Of roughly 500,000 distinct CDR3 sequences in the sample, roughly 33% were seen once. The CDR3 runs to 16 residues. Germline V gene data show CDR1 as KGHSH and CDR2 as LQKENI. V shed 3 bases and J 4 bases; nucleotides not matched to a gene: 6. The sample was PBMCs from the stem cell graft donor, taken from the stem cell graft. The chain uses TRBV18 and TRBJ2-5, with TRBD2 identical over 12 bases. The receptor comes from a human donor who donated a stem cell graft to a child with aplastic anemia. In DNA, the CDR3 is TGTGCCAGCTCACCCTTTGGGACTAGCGGGCCAGAGACCCAGTACTTC. It codes for CASSPFGTSGPETQYF.